Below are 2 T cell receptor beta chains sequenced from a single sample in a study of response to subunit inactivated influenza vaccine. TCRdb re-called the RT-PCR reads with MiXCR, one entry per CDR3 protein. The table has roughly 780,000 distinct CDR3 sequences, roughly 20% seen once. Source: PBMCs from blood, taken 4 to 6 days after vaccination. The receptors were gathered from a man aged 50 to 60 who received an inactivated influenza vaccine.

The rearrangement links TRBV15 to TRBJ1-1, with 8 positions matching TRBD1. CDR1 and CDR2 (germline): LNHNV, YYDKDF (reference sequence). The V segment lost 5 bases and the J segment 1 base; nucleotides outside the gene matches: 3. This CDR3 spans 14 amino acids. The CDR3 sequence is CATSRTGPNTEAFF. For the CDR3, the DNA is TGTGCCACCAGCCGGACAGGGCCGAACACTGAAGCTTTCTTT.

This clonotype appeared a few times. V and J are TRBV20-1 and TRBJ2-7, with D perhaps TRBD1 (5 bases). The CDR3 spans 13 residues. The V end lost 6 bases, the J end lost 2 bases, and 14 bases lay between the germline ends. Germline CDR1 is DFQATT and CDR2 is SNEGSKA (reference sequence). CDR3 residues: CSALPGQTYEQYF. The CDR3 DNA reads as TGCAGTGCCCTACCTGGACAAACCTACGAGCAGTACTTC.